Listed below are T cell receptor beta chains from one sample, sequenced in a study of cytomegalovirus exposure and HLA in healthy donors. Only in-frame clones appear in the TCRdb table, and some are missing; sequencing was by immunoSEQ multiplex PCR. The sample lists about 150,000 clones; 75% to 80% were seen once. The sample was PBMCs. These receptors were collected from a woman aged 25 to 39 in good health and CMV-seronegative. The CDR3 runs from the conserved cysteine through the conserved F or W. Each record gives: D gene, J gene, V gene, clone size, CDR3 length, CDR3 DNA, CDR3 protein. The D gene is left open where the match is weak. Rows may omit the clone size; those that give it use once, few, many or a size class.

>TRBD1|TRBJ1-2|TRBV7-9|NA|13
TGTGCCAGCAGCACGGGACAGACCTATGGCTACACCTTC
CASSTGQTYGYTF
>TRBD1|TRBJ1-2|TRBV27|NA|12
TGTGCCAGCAGTAAAACAGGGGATGGCTACACCTTC
CASSKTGDGYTF
>NA|TRBJ2-1|TRBV6-5|NA|14
TGTGCCAGCAGTCAGTTAATGAAGAACAATGAGCAGTTCTTC
CASSQLMKNNEQFF
>NA|TRBJ2-1|TRBV6-6|NA|13
TGTGCCAGATCCGAAACAGGGCCCAATGAGCAGTTCTTC
CARSETGPNEQFF
>TRBD1|TRBJ1-5|TRBV6-1|few|17
TGTGCCAGCAGTAAAGGGACAGGGGGTAATCGCAATCAGCCCCAGCATTTT
CASSKGTGGNRNQPQHF
>NA|TRBJ1-2|TRBV5-1|once|15
TGCGCCAGCAGCTTGGCCCTTGGGGGGGACTATGGCTACACCTTC
CASSLALGGDYGYTF
>NA|TRBJ1-3|TRBV4-2|NA|13
TGTGCCAGCAGCCAAGATGGGGGGAACACCATATATTTT
CASSQDGGNTIYF
>NA|TRBJ1-1|TRBV4-1|NA|14
TGCGCCAGCAGCCAAGATGAGGGTAACACTGAAGCTTTCTTT
CASSQDEGNTEAFF
>NA|TRBJ1-2|TRBV6-6|NA|13
TGTGCCAGCAGTCCCCGGGGGGTAGATGGCTACACCTTC
CASSPRGVDGYTF
>TRBD1|TRBJ1-1|TRBV11-2|NA|15
TGTGCCAGCAGCAAACAGGGGGGGGACGCCACTGAAGCTTTCTTT
CASSKQGGDATEAFF
>NA|TRBJ2-1|TRBV19|NA|16
TGTGCCAGTAGTATTTTACGCGGGGGCCGCTACAATGAGCAGTTCTTC
CASSILRGGRYNEQFF
>NA|TRBJ1-2|TRBV10-2|NA|13
TGCGCCAGCAGTCTAAGGGGAATCGATGGCTACACCTTC
CASSLRGIDGYTF
>NA|TRBJ2-3|TRBV5-1|NA|15
TGCGCCAGCAGCTTTGGACTGATCGGCACAGATACGCAGTATTTT
CASSFGLIGTDTQYF
>NA|TRBJ2-5|TRBV27|NA|13
TGTGCCAGCAGTTTCTCACAGCAAGAGACCCAGTACTTC
CASSFSQQETQYF
>TRBD1|TRBJ1-5|TRBV27|NA|14
TGTGCCAGCAGTATAGGACAGGCTAATCAGCCCCAGCATTTT
CASSIGQANQPQHF
>NA|TRBJ2-2|TRBV11-2|few|16
TGTGCCAGCAGCCCTACGGGACACCTAGACACCGGGGAGCTGTTTTTT
CASSPTGHLDTGELFF
>NA|TRBJ2-5|TRBV19|NA|14
TGTGCCAGTAGTATCTTGGGGGCGGAGGAGACCCAGTACTTC
CASSILGAEETQYF
>TRBD2|TRBJ2-7|TRBV5-1|NA|16
TGCGCCAGCAGCTTGGTACCAGCGGGGGCCGTTTACGAGCAGTACTTC
CASSLVPAGAVYEQYF
>TRBD1|TRBJ1-6|TRBV28|NA|15
TGTGCCAGCAGCACCGCGGGACAGGGGGATTCACCCCTCCACTTT
CASSTAGQGDSPLHF
>TRBD1|TRBJ1-2|TRBV27|NA|14
TGTGCCAGCAGTTTCACGGGACAGAACTATGGCTACACCTTC
CASSFTGQNYGYTF
>TRBD2|TRBJ2-7|TRBV7-6|NA|20
TGTGCCAGCAGCTTACCTTCCGGGCGGGGGGGGAAGGATGTAACCTACGAGCAGTACTTC
CASSLPSGRGGKDVTYEQYF
>TRBD1|TRBJ1-6|TRBV5-1|NA|15
TGCGCCAGCAGCTCGGAGCAGGGGGCAGTATCACCCCTCCACTTT
CASSSEQGAVSPLHF
>NA|TRBJ1-6|TRBV5-1|NA|16
TGCGCCAGCAGCTTGGGCGGCGGAACCTATAATTCACCCCTCCACTTT
CASSLGGGTYNSPLHF
>TRBD1|TRBJ2-1|TRBV6-5|once|15
TGTGCCAGCAGCCAGACAGGGAGCTCCTACAATGAGCAGTTCTTC
CASSQTGSSYNEQFF
>TRBD1|TRBJ1-5|TRBV6-1|NA|15
TGTGCCAGCAGTGAAGCAGGGGGCTATAGTCAGCCCCAGCATTTT
CASSEAGGYSQPQHF
>NA|TRBJ2-5|TRBV5-1|NA|15
TGCGCCAGCAGCTTGGTTCTGGGGGCCCTGGAGACCCAGTACTTC
CASSLVLGALETQYF
>NA|TRBJ1-3|TRBV6-5|once|15
TGTGCCAGCAGATCGGGCGGGTCCCTCGGAAACACCATATATTTT
CASRSGGSLGNTIYF
>TRBD1|TRBJ1-2|TRBV11-1|few|13
TGTGCCAGCAGCTTAGCGCCCGGACAGGACTACACCTTC
CASSLAPGQDYTF
>TRBD1|TRBJ2-3|TRBV2|NA|14
TGTGCCAGCAGTCGGGACAGGGGAACAGATACGCAGTATTTT
CASSRDRGTDTQYF
>TRBD1|TRBJ1-6|TRBV19|NA|15
TGTGCCAGTAGTAGGACAGGGGTTGGTAATTCACCCCTCCACTTT
CASSRTGVGNSPLHF
>NA|TRBJ1-4|TRBV27|NA|15
TGTGCCAGCAGTTTGGGTCCGCCCGCGGGTGAAAAACTGTTTTTT
CASSLGPPAGEKLFF
>TRBD1|TRBJ1-5|TRBV4-2|NA|16
TGTGCCAGCAGCCCGCACGCACAGGGGACCAATCAGCCCCAGCATTTT
CASSPHAQGTNQPQHF
>TRBD1|TRBJ1-2|TRBV6-5|NA|14
TGTGCCAGCAGTTACGTCGGCAGGGGGTATGGCTACACCTTC
CASSYVGRGYGYTF
>NA|TRBJ2-5|TRBV5-1|NA|16
TGCGCCAGCAGCAATTTGGCCGTCGATGGTGGAGCGACCCAGTACTTC
CASSNLAVDGGATQYF
>NA|TRBJ1-1|TRBV19|NA|17
TGTGCCAGTACTCCTAACAGACCCCATGCCTTGAACACTGAAGCTTTCTTT
CASTPNRPHALNTEAFF